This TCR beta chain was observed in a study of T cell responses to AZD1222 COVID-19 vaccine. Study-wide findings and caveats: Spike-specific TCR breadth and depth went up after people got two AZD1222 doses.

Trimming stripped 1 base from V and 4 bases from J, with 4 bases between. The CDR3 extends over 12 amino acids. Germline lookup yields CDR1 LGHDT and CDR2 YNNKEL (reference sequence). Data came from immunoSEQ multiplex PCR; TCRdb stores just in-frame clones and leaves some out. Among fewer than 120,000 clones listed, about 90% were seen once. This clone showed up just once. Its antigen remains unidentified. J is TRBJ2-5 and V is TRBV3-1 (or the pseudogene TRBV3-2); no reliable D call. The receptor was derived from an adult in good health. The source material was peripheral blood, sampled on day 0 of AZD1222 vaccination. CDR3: CASSQGVETQYF. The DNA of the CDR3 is TGTGCCAGCAGCCAAGGGGTAGAGACCCAGTACTTC.